The 2 T cell receptor beta chains below come from one sample, sequenced in a study of control samples from healthy donors and cancer patients. Produced via immunoSEQ multiplex PCR; TCRdb's table is partial and in-frame only. The sample has roughly 130,000 clones, approximately 90% seen once. The sample was blood. These receptors all come from a man younger than 30 in good health.

J is TRBJ2-4 and V is TRBV6-6; D may be TRBD1 (6 bases). Per the germline V gene, CDR1 is MNHNY and CDR2 is SVGAGI (reference sequence). Trimming removed 2 bases from V and 15 bases from J, with 14 bases in between. There are 12 residues in the CDR3. The CDR3 nucleotides are TGTGCCAGCAGTTACGGGGGCATGGAGTCGTACTTC. It yields the protein CASSYGGMESYF.

The chain carries TRBV4-1 and TRBJ1-2, with 7 bases identical to TRBD1. The CDR3 is made up of 16 amino acids. Unmatched junction bases numbered 7, after V lost 0 bases and J lost 3 bases. Germline CDR1 and CDR2: MGHRA and YSYEKL. The chain's CDR3 is CASSQDNRGTDYGYTF. The CDR3 region has the DNA TGCGCCAGCAGCCAAGACAACAGGGGTACGGACTATGGCTACACCTTC.